The clone carrying this T cell receptor (beta chain) was picked up one time. The data are from a study of graft-versus-host responses after intestinal transplantation. Study information: Isolated intestinal, liver-intestinal, or multivisceral transplants had been given to the recipients. All recipients got anti-thymocyte globulin induction, then tacrolimus and steroids for approximately 3 years.

Measured with immunoSEQ multiplex PCR; TCRdb has only the in-frame clones, and not every one. The sample has some 25,000 clones; 40% are singletons. Study results and caveats: Allografts carried high graft-versus-host to host-versus-graft clonal ratios in patients having graft-donor T cell macrochimerism.

The CDR3 covers 18 residues. Trimming pared 0 bases from V and 4 bases from J, leaving 22 bases between. The germline CDR1 and CDR2 sequences are LGHNA and YSLEER. The receptor was derived from a human patient who received an intestinal transplant. The rearrangement joins TRBV4-3 to TRBJ2-7; TRBD2 might be the D (6 bases). The sample in question was alloreactive CD4+ T cells from a mixed lymphocyte reaction culture, obtained before intestinal transplant. The subset is: CFSE-low proliferating T cells sorted from roughly six-day pre-transplant mixed lymphocyte reaction (GvH or HvG direction). The CDR3 reads CASSQESPNRDWMYEQYF. Here the CDR3 DNA reads TGCGCCAGCAGCCAAGAATCGCCGAACCGGGACTGGATGTACGAGCAGTACTTC.